These 25 T cell receptor beta chains were sequenced from one sample in a study of response to subunit inactivated influenza vaccine. One entry per CDR3 protein, called by TCRdb with MiXCR from the RT-PCR reads. The data show 710,000 or so distinct CDR3 sequences, approximately 14% seen once. The sequencing here drew on PBMCs from blood, taken roughly 12 days after vaccination. Every receptor here comes from a man aged 45-65 years who received an inactivated influenza vaccine.

The chain combines TRBV7-8 with TRBJ2-1; 7 positions agree with TRBD1. From germline, CDR1 is SGHVS and CDR2 FQNEAQ. CDR3 length: 15 residues. Trimming at V came to 2 bases and at J to 2 bases, leaving 3 bases not matched to a gene. CDR3 loop: CASSLIGTAYNEQFF. For the CDR3, the DNA is TGTGCCAGCAGCTTAATAGGGACAGCCTACAATGAGCAGTTCTTC.

This clonotype was seen a few times. The chain employs TRBV5-1 and TRBJ2-7, with D tentatively TRBD1 (6 bases). The germline CDR1 and CDR2 sequences are SGHRS and YFSETQ. Between the trimmed V and J ends, which lost 4 bases and 6 bases, there was a span of 14 bases. The CDR3 loop spans 13 amino acids. CDR3 amino acids: CASSMGQGGEQYF. The CDR3 DNA reads as TGCGCCAGCAGCATGGGACAAGGCGGCGAGCAGTACTTC.

A few counts support this clonotype. J is TRBJ2-7 and V is TRBV11-2, with 12 bases identical to TRBD2. With 5 bases clipped from V and 4 bases from J, the junction kept 6 bases outside the gene matches. This CDR3 spans 15 amino acids. CDR1 is SGHAT and CDR2 is FQNNGV in the germline V gene. The CDR3 region is CASSELAGGLYEQYF. Written as DNA, the CDR3 is TGTGCCAGCAGCGAACTAGCGGGGGGTTTGTACGAGCAGTACTTC. Together with reference TRBV11-2 and TRBJ2-7, the CDR3 gives the full variable domain: EAGVAQSPRYKIIEKRQSVAFWCNPISGHATLYWYQQILGQGPKLLIQFQNNGVVDDSQLPKDRFSAERLKGVDSTLKIQPAKLEDSAVYLCASSELAGGLYEQYFGPGTRLTVT.

The chain couples TRBV28 to TRBJ2-1; D call uncertain. This CDR3 is built from 11 residues. Germline values: CDR1 MDHEN, CDR2 SYDVKM. CDR3: CAGSKLNEQFF. The CDR3, as DNA: TGTGCGGGGTCTAAACTGAATGAGCAGTTCTTC.

V gene TRBV2 combines with J gene TRBJ2-3, with TRBD2 matching over 16 bases. The germline CDR1 and CDR2 sequences are SNHLY and FYNNEI. The CDR3 is made up of 15 amino acids. V shed 7 bases and J 8 bases; nucleotides not matched to a gene: 6. The CDR3 reads CASKGTSGGAGTQYF. The CDR3 DNA sequence: TGTGCCAGCAAAGGGACTAGCGGGGGGGCGGGTACGCAGTATTTT. The variable domain in full, completed from reference TRBV2 and TRBJ2-3, reads EPEVTQTPSHQVTQMGQEVILRCVPISNHLYFYWYRQILGQKVEFLVSFYNNEISEKSEIFDDQFSVERPDGSNFTLKIRSTKLEDSAMYFCASKGTSGGAGTQYFGPGTRLTVL.

The chain combines TRBV20-1 with TRBJ2-1, with D perhaps TRBD1 or TRBD2 (6 bases each). The length of the CDR3 is 14 residues. Germline V gene data show CDR1 as DFQATT and CDR2 as SNEGSKA (reference sequence). V was cut by 6 bases and J by 0 bases, with 12 bases left in between. CDR3 amino acids: CSAEGGNSYNEQFF. The CDR3 DNA sequence: TGCAGTGCCGAGGGGGGTAACTCCTACAATGAGCAGTTCTTC.

The table lists this clonotype with a few counts. This chain links TRBV28 with TRBJ2-2; maybe TRBD1 (6 bases). The CDR3 has 14 amino acids. V was trimmed by 6 bases and J by 3 bases, leaving 11 bases between them. Germline V gene sequence: CDR1 MDHEN, CDR2 SYDVKM. DNA of the CDR3: TGTGCCAGCAGGCTCTCAGGGGACACCGGGGAGCTGTTTTTT. It translates to CASRLSGDTGELFF.

This chain joins TRBV28 and TRBJ2-5; no definite D call. V lost 4 bases and J 2 bases, leaving 11 bases between the germline ends. CDR3 length: 14 residues. Germline loops: CDR1 MDHEN, CDR2 SYDVKM. The CDR3 nucleotides are TGTGCCAGCAGTTCCCGACAAACGCAAGAGACCCAGTACTTC. Translation: CASSSRQTQETQYF. The full variable domain, rest sourced from reference TRBV28 and TRBJ2-5, is DVKVTQSSRYLVKRTGEKVFLECVQDMDHENMFWYRQDPGLGLRLIYFSYDVKMKEKGDIPEGYSVSREKKERFSLILESASTNQTSMYLCASSSRQTQETQYFGPGTRLLVL.

This clonotype was observed a few times. The chain couples TRBV7-2 to TRBJ2-3; D remains unclear. Germline lookup yields CDR1 SGHTA and CDR2 FQGNSA. The V gene lost 5 bases and the J gene lost 1 base, with 10 bases spanning the gap. The CDR3 extends over 14 amino acids. In nucleotides, the CDR3 is TGTGCCAGCAGCCCTGGTTGGCGCACAGATACGCAGTATTTT. Residues: CASSPGWRTDTQYF.

V gene TRBV7-2 combines with J gene TRBJ1-1, with D hard to call. Trimming took off 5 bases at V and 4 bases at J, with 14 bases between the two ends. The germline V gene has CDR1 SGHTA and CDR2 FQGNSA. The CDR3 is 14 amino acids. The CDR3 DNA is TGTGCCAGCAGCCCCATGATCGGTGGCACTGAAGCTTTCTTT. Its translation is CASSPMIGGTEAFF. The entire variable domain, with the rest obtained from reference TRBV7-2 and TRBJ1-1, is as follows: GAGVSQSPSNKVTEKGKDVELRCDPISGHTALYWYRQSLGQGLEFLIYFQGNSAPDKSGLPSDRFSAERTGGSVSTLTIQRTQQEDSAVYLCASSPMIGGTEAFFGQGTRLTVV.

In this sample, this clonotype turned up a few times. The chain is built from TRBV29-1 and TRBJ2-1; TRBD2 is a possible D gene (6 bases). Germline-derived CDR1 and CDR2 are SQVTM and ANQGSEA. The CDR3 is 13 amino acids. Trimming shortened V by 5 bases and J by 7 bases, and 15 bases separated the two germline ends. The CDR3 nucleotides are TGCAGCGTTCACCAGGGAGGTTCAAATGAGCAGTTCTTC. It is translated as CSVHQGGSNEQFF.

This clonotype was observed at least ten times. The J gene is TRBJ2-7, the V gene TRBV29-1; D may correspond to TRBD1 or TRBD2 (5 bases each). The ends were cut back, 4 bases at V and 6 bases at J, with 10 bases in the middle. The germline V gene has CDR1 SQVTM and CDR2 ANQGSEA. The CDR3 sequence is 11 residues long. The chain's CDR3 is CSVGGASEQYF. The CDR3 bases are TGCAGCGTTGGAGGGGCATCCGAGCAGTACTTC.

Of note for this clonotype: At one end the junction does not follow the germline gene, possibly because of a read error. The chain employs TRBV24-1 and TRBJ1-5; D may be TRBD1 (5 bases). From germline, CDR1 is KGHDR and CDR2 SFDVKD. This CDR3 spans 16 amino acids. The DNA for the CDR3 is TGTGCCACAAGTGATGCGCGGCAGGGAGGAGTACAGCCCCAGCATTTT. This translates into CATSDARQGGVQPQHF.

This clonotype turned up a few times. The rearrangement links TRBV3-1 to TRBJ2-1; 7 nucleotides line up with TRBD2. The germline gives CDR1 LGHDT, CDR2 YNNKEL (reference sequence). The CDR3 totals 15 residues. With 2 bases clipped from V and 3 bases from J, the junction kept 4 bases outside the gene matches. The CDR3 bases are TGTGCCAGCAGCCAACGACTAGCAAACTACAATGAGCAGTTCTTC. This codes for CASSQRLANYNEQFF.

This clonotype was counted between two and nine times. This chain uses TRBV7-9 with TRBJ2-2; possible D gene TRBD1, 6 bases. Germline CDR1 is SEHNR and CDR2 is FQNEAQ (reference sequence). V lost 2 bases and J lost 0, with 10 bases in between. There are 16 residues in the CDR3. Written as DNA, the CDR3 is TGTGCCAGCAGCTTATTTCGACAGGCGAACACCGGGGAGCTGTTTTTT. It specifies CASSLFRQANTGELFF.

As regards this clonotype: One end of the junction is discordant with germline, which a read error may explain. The V call is TRBV20-1, the J call TRBJ1-1, with D unclear. Germline CDR1 reads DFQATT; CDR2 reads SNEGSKA (reference sequence). The CDR3 consists of 11 residues. As DNA, the CDR3 is TGCAGTGCTAGTTCGTACCCTGACGCTTTCTTT. This codes for CSASSYPDAFF.

This clonotype was recorded many times. This CDR3 reads CSAGRLANTDTQYF. In DNA form, the CDR3 reads TGCAGTGCTGGCCGTCTAGCGAACACAGATACGCAGTATTTT. V usage is TRBV20-1 and J usage is TRBJ2-3; TRBD2 might be the D (6 bases). The CDR3 loop spans 14 amino acids. Trimming stripped 5 bases from V and 2 bases from J, with 14 bases between. The germline CDR1 and CDR2 sequences are DFQATT and SNEGSKA (reference sequence).

This clonotype was detected ten times or more. The chain links TRBV28 to TRBJ1-5, with 9 bases identical to TRBD1. Germline V CDR1 and CDR2: MDHEN, SYDVKM. CDR3 size: 18 residues. V lost 5 bases and J lost 3; bases outside the gene matches: 14. CDR3 sequence (DNA): TGTGCCAGCAGTCCCAACAGGGGGCGGGCCACCATCAATCAGCCCCAGCATTTT. The encoded protein is CASSPNRGRATINQPQHF.

This clonotype was picked up many times. The V call is TRBV28, the J call TRBJ2-7; 9 bases are a match to TRBD1. CDR1 is MDHEN and CDR2 is SYDVKM in the germline V gene. V gave up 5 bases and J gave up 3 bases; unmatched junction bases: 8. The CDR3 sequence is 15 residues long. CDR3 nucleotides: TGTGCCAGCAGTATACCGGGACAGGGAGACTACGAGCAGTACTTC. Its protein product is CASSIPGQGDYEQYF.

This clonotype was detected only a few times. The chain uses TRBV2 and TRBJ2-7, with 10 bases that match TRBD2. V shed 6 bases, J shed 3 bases, and the junction held 5 bases outside the gene matches. Germline-derived CDR1 and CDR2 are SNHLY and FYNNEI. This CDR3 comprises 14 residues. DNA for the CDR3: TGTGCCAGCAGCCACGGACTAGCGGACTACGAGCAGTACTTC. Amino acids: CASSHGLADYEQYF.

The V and J genes are TRBV24-1 and TRBJ2-5, with 13 bases lining up with TRBD2. The CDR3 sequence is 16 residues long. Germline V gene lookup returns CDR1 KGHDR and CDR2 SFDVKD. The ends lost 4 bases at V and 5 bases at J; junction bases unmatched: 6. The CDR3 region has the DNA TGTGCCACCAGTGACTCCGGACTAGCGGGAGTGGAGACCCAGTACTTC. Residues: CATSDSGLAGVETQYF.

This chain joins TRBV27 and TRBJ1-4, with 7 nucleotides matching TRBD1. The trim removed 6 bases at V and 3 bases at J, leaving 7 bases unmatched. CDR3 length equals 15 residues. Germline values: CDR1 MNHEY, CDR2 SMNVEV (reference sequence). The CDR3 region is CASREEGAANEKLFF. The CDR3 DNA reads as TGTGCCAGCAGGGAGGAGGGGGCTGCTAATGAAAAACTGTTTTTT.

The sample holds a few counts of this clonotype. J is TRBJ2-3 and V is TRBV12-3 or TRBV12-4; D is uncertain. This CDR3 comprises 13 residues. V was clipped by 6 bases and J by 9 bases, with 16 bases between them. DNA for the CDR3: TGTGCCAGCAGCCCCGACACGACATCGACGCAGTATTTT. Protein sequence: CASSPDTTSTQYF.

This clonotype was picked up many times. This chain connects TRBV7-9 to TRBJ1-2; no clear D gene. The germline V gene has CDR1 SEHNR and CDR2 FQNEAQ (reference sequence). Trimming stripped 1 base from V and 4 bases from J, with 7 bases between. The CDR3 runs 13 residues. The CDR3 is CASSLDRIYGYTF. The CDR3 region has the DNA TGTGCCAGCAGCTTAGACAGAATCTATGGCTACACCTTC.

The rearrangement uses TRBV6-2 or TRBV6-3 and TRBJ2-7; weak D call: TRBD2 (5 bases). The CDR3 contains 14 residues. V lost 0 bases and J 3 bases, leaving 9 bases between the germline ends. Looked up from germline, CDR1 is MNHEY and CDR2 is SVGEGT. The CDR3 region has the DNA TGTGCCAGCAGTTACTCCGGGATCCGCTACGAGCAGTACTTC. This translates into CASSYSGIRYEQYF.